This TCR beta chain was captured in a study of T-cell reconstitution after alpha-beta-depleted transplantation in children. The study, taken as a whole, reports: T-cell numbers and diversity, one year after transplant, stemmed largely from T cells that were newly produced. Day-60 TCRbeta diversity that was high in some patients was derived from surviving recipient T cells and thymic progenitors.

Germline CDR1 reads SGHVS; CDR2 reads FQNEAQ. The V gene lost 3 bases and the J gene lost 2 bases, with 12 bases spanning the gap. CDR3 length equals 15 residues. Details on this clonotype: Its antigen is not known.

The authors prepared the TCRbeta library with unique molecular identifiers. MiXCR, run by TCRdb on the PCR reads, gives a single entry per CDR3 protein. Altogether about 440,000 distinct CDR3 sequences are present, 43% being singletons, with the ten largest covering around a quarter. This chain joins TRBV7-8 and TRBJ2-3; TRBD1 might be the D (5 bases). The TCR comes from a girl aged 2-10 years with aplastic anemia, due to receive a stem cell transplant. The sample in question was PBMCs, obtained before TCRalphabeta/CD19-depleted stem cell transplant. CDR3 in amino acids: CASSFGADNTDTQYF. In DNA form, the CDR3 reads TGTGCCAGCAGCTTTGGGGCAGATAACACAGATACGCAGTATTTT.